These 4 T cell receptor beta chains came from one sample sequenced in a study of post-analysis software for immune sequencing data. Regarding the study as a whole: Comparison of patients with controls showed about 5 TRBV segments more frequent in patients, TRBV5-6, TRBV5-1 and TRBV20-1 among them.

TCR beta cDNA libraries had unique molecular identifiers. TCRdb re-called the PCR reads with MiXCR, one entry per CDR3 protein. The repertoire holds roughly 620,000 distinct CDR3 sequences, with 44% as singletons. Which antigens these TCRs recognize remains unknown. The material sequenced was blood. Receptors were obtained from a girl aged 10-17 years with multiple sclerosis.

This clonotype was seen repeatedly, ten times or more. The chain links TRBV5-1 to TRBJ2-7; 11 bases align to TRBD1. CDR3 length: 14 amino acids. J lost 2 bases, V lost 4 bases, and 2 bases had no gene match. Looked up from germline, CDR1 is SGHRS and CDR2 is YFSETQ. The CDR3 DNA follows: TGCGCCAGCAGCCGGGGACAGGGGGCCTACGAGCAGTACTTC. It encodes CASSRGQGAYEQYF.

The genes are TRBV10-2 and TRBJ2-3; D unresolved. V was cut by 0 bases and J by 4 bases, with 8 bases left in between. This CDR3 has 14 residues. The V gene's germline CDR1 is WSHSY and CDR2 SAAADI. CDR3 loop: CASSESLWADTQYF. The CDR3 DNA follows: TGCGCCAGCAGTGAGTCTCTGTGGGCAGATACGCAGTATTTT.

Note on this clonotype: At one of its ends the junction is not consistent with the germline gene, which may arise from a read error. This chain joins TRBV27 and TRBJ2-7; D is possibly TRBD1 or TRBD2 (5 bases each). This CDR3 is built from 15 residues. Germline V gene lookup returns CDR1 MNHEY and CDR2 SMNVEV (reference sequence). The CDR3 sequence: CASSGWGKNSHEQYF. The DNA of the CDR3 is TGTGCCAGCAGTGGGTGGGGGAAGAACTCCCACGAGCAGTACTTC.

CDR3 region: CASSVETGNYEQYF. The CDR3 DNA sequence: TGTGCCAGCAGCGTAGAGACGGGGAACTACGAGCAGTACTTC. V usage is TRBV9 and J usage is TRBJ2-7, with D perhaps TRBD2 (5 bases). V dropped 0 bases and J dropped 3 bases, with 10 bases sitting between them. The CDR3 totals 14 residues. Germline V gene sequence: CDR1 SGDLS, CDR2 YYNGEE.